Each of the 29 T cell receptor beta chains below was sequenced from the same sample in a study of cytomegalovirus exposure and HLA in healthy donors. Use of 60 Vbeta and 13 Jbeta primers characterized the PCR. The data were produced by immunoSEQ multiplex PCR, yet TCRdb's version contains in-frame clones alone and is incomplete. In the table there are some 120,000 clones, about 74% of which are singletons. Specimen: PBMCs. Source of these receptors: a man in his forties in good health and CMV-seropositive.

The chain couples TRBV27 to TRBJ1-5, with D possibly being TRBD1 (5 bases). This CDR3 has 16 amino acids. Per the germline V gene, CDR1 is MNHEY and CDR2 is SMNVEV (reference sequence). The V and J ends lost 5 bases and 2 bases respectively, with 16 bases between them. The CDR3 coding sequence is TGTGCCAGCAGTCCCTCCAGGGTAATGGGCAATCAGCCCCAGCATTTT. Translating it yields CASSPSRVMGNQPQHF.

The CDR3 loop is CASRAGTSGSESNEQFF. Here the CDR3 DNA reads TGCGCCAGCAGGGCAGGGACTAGCGGGAGTGAATCGAATGAGCAGTTCTTC. The chain couples TRBV5-1 to TRBJ2-1; 14 nucleotides match TRBD2. Germline V gene data show CDR1 as SGHRS and CDR2 as YFSETQ. V gave up 5 bases and J gave up 7 bases; unmatched junction bases: 11. This CDR3 has 17 residues.

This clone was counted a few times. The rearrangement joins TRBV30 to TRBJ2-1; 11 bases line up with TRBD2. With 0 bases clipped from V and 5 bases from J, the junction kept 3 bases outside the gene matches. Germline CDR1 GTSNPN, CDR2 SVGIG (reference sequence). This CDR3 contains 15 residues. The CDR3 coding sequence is TGTGCCTGGAGTGTACTAGCGGGAGCTAACAATGAGCAGTTCTTC. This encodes CAWSVLAGANNEQFF.

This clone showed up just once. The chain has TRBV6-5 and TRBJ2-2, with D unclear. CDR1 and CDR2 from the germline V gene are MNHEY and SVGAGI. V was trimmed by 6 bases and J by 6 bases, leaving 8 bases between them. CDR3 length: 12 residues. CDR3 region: CASRRVAGELFF. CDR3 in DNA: TGTGCCAGCAGAAGAGTAGCCGGGGAGCTGTTTTTT.

CDR3 sequence (DNA): TGTGCCACTCATGACAGGGGGCATGTTTCTGGGGCCAACGTCCTGACTTTC. Its protein is CATHDRGHVSGANVLTF. V and J are TRBV7-8 and TRBJ2-6; 10 bases agree with TRBD1. Germline CDR1 SGHVS, CDR2 FQNEAQ. This CDR3 is 17 amino acids long. V lost 10 bases and J lost 1; bases outside the gene matches: 10.

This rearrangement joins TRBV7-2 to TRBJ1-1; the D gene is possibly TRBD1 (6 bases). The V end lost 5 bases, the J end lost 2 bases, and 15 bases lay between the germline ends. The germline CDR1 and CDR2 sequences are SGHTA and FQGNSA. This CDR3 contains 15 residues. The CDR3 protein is CASSRATGLNTEAFF. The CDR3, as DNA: TGTGCCAGCAGCCGAGCTACAGGGCTTAACACTGAAGCTTTCTTT.

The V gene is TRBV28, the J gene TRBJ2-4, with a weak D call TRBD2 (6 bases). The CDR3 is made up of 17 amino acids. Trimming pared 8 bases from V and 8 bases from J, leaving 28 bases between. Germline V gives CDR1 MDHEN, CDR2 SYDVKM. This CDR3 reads CASSLFLKSGRGHIQYF. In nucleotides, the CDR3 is TGTGCCAGCTCACTATTTCTAAAAAGCGGGCGGGGACACATTCAGTACTTC.

In DNA, the CDR3 is TGTGCCAGCAGCGCCCGGACAGGGGGATCGTACAATGAGCAGTTCTTC. Encoded protein: CASSARTGGSYNEQFF. This chain links TRBV7-2 with TRBJ2-1, with 10 bases identical to TRBD1. Germline trimming cut 5 bases from V and 4 bases from J; bases unmatched to any gene: 8. The CDR3 sequence is 16 residues long. Germline V gene lookup returns CDR1 SGHTA and CDR2 FQGNSA.

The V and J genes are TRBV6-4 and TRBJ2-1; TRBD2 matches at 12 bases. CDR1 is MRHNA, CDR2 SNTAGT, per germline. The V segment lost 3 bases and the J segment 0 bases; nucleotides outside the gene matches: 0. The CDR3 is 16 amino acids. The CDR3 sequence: CASSELAGGSYNEQFF. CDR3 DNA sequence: TGTGCCAGCAGTGAACTAGCGGGGGGCTCCTACAATGAGCAGTTCTTC.

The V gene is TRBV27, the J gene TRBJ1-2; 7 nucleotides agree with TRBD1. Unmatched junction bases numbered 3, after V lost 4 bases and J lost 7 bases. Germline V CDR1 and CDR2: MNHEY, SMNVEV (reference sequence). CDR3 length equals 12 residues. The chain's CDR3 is CASSSGTAGYTF. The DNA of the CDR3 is TGTGCCAGCAGTTCGGGGACAGCTGGCTACACCTTC.

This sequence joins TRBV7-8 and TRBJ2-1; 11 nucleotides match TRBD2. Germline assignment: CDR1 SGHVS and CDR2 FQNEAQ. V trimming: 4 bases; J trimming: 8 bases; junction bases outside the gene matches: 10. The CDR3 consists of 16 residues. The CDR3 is CASSSPGLAAIDEQFF. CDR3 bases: TGTGCCAGCAGCTCTCCGGGACTAGCGGCAATAGATGAGCAGTTCTTC.

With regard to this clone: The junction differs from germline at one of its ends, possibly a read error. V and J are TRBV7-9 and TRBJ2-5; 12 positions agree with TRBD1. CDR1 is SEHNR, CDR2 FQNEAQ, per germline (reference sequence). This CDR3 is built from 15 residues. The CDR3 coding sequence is TGTGCTAGCAGCCCCTGGGACAGGGGGCAGGAGACCCAGTACTTC. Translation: CASSPWDRGQETQYF.

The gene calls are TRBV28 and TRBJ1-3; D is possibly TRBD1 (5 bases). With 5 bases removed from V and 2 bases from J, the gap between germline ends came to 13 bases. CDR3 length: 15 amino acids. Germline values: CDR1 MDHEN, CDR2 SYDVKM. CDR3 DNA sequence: TGTGCCAGCAGTCTGGGACGGGGGGCTGGAAACACCATATATTTT. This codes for CASSLGRGAGNTIYF. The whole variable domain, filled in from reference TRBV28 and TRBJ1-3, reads DVKVTQSSRYLVKRTGEKVFLECVQDMDHENMFWYRQDPGLGLRLIYFSYDVKMKEKGDIPEGYSVSREKKERFSLILESASTNQTSMYLCASSLGRGAGNTIYFGEGSWLTVV.

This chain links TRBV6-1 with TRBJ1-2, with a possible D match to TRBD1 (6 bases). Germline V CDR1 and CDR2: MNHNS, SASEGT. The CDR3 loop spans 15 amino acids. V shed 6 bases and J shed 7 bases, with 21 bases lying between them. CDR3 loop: CASREGETGGFGYTF. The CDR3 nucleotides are TGTGCCAGCAGAGAGGGTGAGACAGGAGGTTTTGGCTACACCTTC.

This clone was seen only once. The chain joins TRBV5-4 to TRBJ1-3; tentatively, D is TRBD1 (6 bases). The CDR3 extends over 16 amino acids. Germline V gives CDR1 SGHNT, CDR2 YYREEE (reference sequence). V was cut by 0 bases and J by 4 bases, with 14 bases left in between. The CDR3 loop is CASSLDGGRTGNTIYF. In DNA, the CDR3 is TGTGCCAGCAGCTTGGATGGGGGCCGAACGGGAAACACCATATATTTT.

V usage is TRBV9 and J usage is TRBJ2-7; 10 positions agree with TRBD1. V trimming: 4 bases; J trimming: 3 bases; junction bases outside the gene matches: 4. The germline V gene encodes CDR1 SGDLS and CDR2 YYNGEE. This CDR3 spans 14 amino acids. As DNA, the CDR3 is TGTGCCAGCAGCCCCCGGGACAGGGGCTACGAGCAGTACTTC. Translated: CASSPRDRGYEQYF.

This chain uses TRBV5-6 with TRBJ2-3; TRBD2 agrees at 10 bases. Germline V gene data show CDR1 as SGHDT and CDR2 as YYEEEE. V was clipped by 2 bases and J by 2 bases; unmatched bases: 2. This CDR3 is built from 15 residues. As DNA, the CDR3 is TGTGCCAGCAGCTTTGGACTAGCGGTCACAGATACGCAGTATTTT. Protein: CASSFGLAVTDTQYF.

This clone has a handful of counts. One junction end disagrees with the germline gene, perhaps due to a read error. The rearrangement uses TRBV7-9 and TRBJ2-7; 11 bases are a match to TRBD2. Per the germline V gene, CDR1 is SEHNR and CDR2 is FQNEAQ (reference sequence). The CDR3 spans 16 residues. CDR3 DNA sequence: TGTTCCAGCAGCTTACGGACTAGCGGGTTACCCTACGAGCAGTACTTC. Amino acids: CSSSLRTSGLPYEQYF.

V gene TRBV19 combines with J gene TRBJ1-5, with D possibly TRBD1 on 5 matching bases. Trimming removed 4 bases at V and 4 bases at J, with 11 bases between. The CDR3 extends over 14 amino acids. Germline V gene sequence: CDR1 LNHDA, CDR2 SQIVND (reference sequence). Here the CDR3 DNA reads TGTGCCAGTAGTACCCTGGACAAAAATCAGCCCCAGCATTTT. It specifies CASSTLDKNQPQHF.

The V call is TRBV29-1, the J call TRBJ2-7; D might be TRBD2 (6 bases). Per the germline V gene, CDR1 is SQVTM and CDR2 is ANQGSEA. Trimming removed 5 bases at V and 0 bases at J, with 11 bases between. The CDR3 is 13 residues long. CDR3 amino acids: CSVNPGGSYEQYF. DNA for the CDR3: TGCAGCGTTAATCCCGGGGGCTCCTACGAGCAGTACTTC.

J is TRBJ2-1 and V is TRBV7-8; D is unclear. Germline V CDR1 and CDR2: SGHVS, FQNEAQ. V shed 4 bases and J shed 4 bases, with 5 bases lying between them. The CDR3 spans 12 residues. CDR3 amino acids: CASSSLYNEQFF. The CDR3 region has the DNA TGTGCCAGCAGCTCCCTTTACAATGAGCAGTTCTTC.

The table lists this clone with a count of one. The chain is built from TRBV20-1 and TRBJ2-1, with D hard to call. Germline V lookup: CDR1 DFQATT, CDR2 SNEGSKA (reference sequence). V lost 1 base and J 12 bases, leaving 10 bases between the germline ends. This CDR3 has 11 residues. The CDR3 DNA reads TGCAGTGCTAGAGGATCGGTGGTGCAGTTCTTC. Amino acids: CSARGSVVQFF.

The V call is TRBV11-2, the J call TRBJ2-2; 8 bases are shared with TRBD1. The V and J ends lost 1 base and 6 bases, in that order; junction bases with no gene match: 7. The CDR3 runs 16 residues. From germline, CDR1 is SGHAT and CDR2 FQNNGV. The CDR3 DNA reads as TGTGCCAGCAGCTTAGGGGCGGACAGGGTTGCCGGGGAGCTGTTTTTT. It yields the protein CASSLGADRVAGELFF.

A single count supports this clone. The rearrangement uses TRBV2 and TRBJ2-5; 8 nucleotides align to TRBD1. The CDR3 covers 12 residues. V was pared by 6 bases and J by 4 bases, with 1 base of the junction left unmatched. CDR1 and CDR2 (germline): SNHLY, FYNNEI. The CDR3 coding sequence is TGTGCCAGCAGAGGACAGGGAGAGACCCAGTACTTC. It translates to CASRGQGETQYF.

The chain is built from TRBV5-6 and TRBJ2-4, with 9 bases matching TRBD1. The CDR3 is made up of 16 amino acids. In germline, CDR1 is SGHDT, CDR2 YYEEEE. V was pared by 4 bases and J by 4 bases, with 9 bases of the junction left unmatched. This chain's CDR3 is CASSLGQGYVKNIQYF. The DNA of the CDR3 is TGTGCCAGCAGCCTAGGACAGGGGTATGTGAAAAACATTCAGTACTTC.

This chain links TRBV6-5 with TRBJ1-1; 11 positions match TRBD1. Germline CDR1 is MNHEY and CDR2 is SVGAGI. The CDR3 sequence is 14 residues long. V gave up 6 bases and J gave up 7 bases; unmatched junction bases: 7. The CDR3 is CASRDGQGAGEAFF. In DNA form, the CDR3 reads TGTGCCAGCAGAGACGGACAGGGGGCCGGTGAAGCTTTCTTT.

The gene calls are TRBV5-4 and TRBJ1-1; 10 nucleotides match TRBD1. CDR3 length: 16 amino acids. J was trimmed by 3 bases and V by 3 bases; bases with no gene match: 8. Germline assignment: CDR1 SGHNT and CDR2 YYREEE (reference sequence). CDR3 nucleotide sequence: TGTGCCAGCAGCTGGACATTGACAGGGGGCGACACTGAAGCTTTCTTT. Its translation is CASSWTLTGGDTEAFF.

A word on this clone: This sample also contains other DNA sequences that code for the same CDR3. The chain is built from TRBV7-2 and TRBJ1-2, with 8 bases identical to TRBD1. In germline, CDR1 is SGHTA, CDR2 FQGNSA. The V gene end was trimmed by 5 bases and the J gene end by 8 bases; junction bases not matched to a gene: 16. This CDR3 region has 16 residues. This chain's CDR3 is CASSGTGPKVSGGYTF. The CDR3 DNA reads TGTGCCAGCAGCGGGACAGGTCCCAAGGTGTCAGGCGGCTACACCTTC. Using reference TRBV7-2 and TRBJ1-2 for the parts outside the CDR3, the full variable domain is GAGVSQSPSNKVTEKGKDVELRCDPISGHTALYWYRQSLGQGLEFLIYFQGNSAPDKSGLPSDRFSAERTGGSVSTLTIQRTQQEDSAVYLCASSGTGPKVSGGYTFGSGTRLTVV.

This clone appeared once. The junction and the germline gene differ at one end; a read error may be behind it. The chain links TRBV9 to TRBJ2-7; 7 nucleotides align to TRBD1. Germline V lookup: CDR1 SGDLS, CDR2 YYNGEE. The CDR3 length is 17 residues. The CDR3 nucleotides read TGTGCCGGCAGCCCTCGGACAGGAATCTCAGCATCCTACGAGCAGTACTTC. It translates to CAGSPRTGISASYEQYF. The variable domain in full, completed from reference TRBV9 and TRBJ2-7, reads DSGVTQTPKHLITATGQRVTLRCSPRSGDLSVYWYQQSLDQGLQFLIQYYNGEERAKGNILERFSAQQFPDLHSELNLSSLELGDSALYFCAGSPRTGISASYEQYFGPGTRLTVT.